The rows below give T cell receptor beta chains drawn from one sample of a study of beta chain features in type 1 diabetes. TCRdb's table, derived via immunoSEQ multiplex PCR, lists solely in-frame clones and lacks some. The repertoire holds 150,000 or so clones, with over 8.5% as singletons. Sequencing was carried out using central memory CD4+ T cells from blood. Receptors originate from a young man in good health. The CDR3 runs from the conserved cysteine through the conserved F or W. D genes are given only for firm matches. Size is omitted from some rows. Given values are once, few, many or a class for expanded clones.

cdr3_length,clone_size,d_call,j_call,v_call,cdr3_aa
15,once,TRBD1,TRBJ1-6,TRBV9,CASSRQTGGNSPLHF
19,once,TRBD1,TRBJ2-7,TRBV27,CASRSQGVAALGSSYEQYF
13,few,TRBD1,TRBJ1-2,TRBV28,CASSLGQGGGYTF
14,-,-,TRBJ2-1,TRBV15,CATSSPSGWNEQFF
16,-,-,TRBJ2-5,TRBV9,CASSVGASDSGETQYF
16,few,TRBD2,TRBJ2-1,TRBV4-1,CASSQDGGVSGRLQFF
15,-,TRBD1,TRBJ1-6,TRBV7-9,CASSKTGNGGFTLHF
12,-,-,TRBJ2-7,TRBV7-9,CASSLRGHEQYF
17,few,-,TRBJ1-5,TRBV6-1,CASSEAAGTRSNQPQHF
13,few,-,TRBJ2-5,TRBV9,CASGLEGEETQYF
14,few,-,TRBJ2-3,TRBV18,CASSPTGSTDTQYF
18,-,-,TRBJ2-1,TRBV19,CASRLRDLRNKNDNEQFF
14,few,TRBD2,TRBJ2-1,TRBV19,CASSLAGAYNEQFF
14,few,-,TRBJ2-4,TRBV19,CASSIRGAKNIQYF
14,-,TRBD1,TRBJ2-3,TRBV9,CASSDRGVTDTQYF
16,few,-,TRBJ2-7,TRBV7-2,CASSLIGTKSSYEQYF
15,-,-,TRBJ2-7,TRBV10-3,CAAAPQMENLYEQYF
13,-,TRBD1,TRBJ1-2,TRBV18,CASSLQGLYGYTF
16,few,-,TRBJ2-6,TRBV5-4,CASSQEEGTGANVLTF
15,few,-,TRBJ1-5,TRBV9,CASSEGIYSNQPQHF
16,many,TRBD1,TRBJ1-2,TRBV11-2,CASSPLRSRGRRGYTF
14,few,TRBD1,TRBJ1-5,TRBV2,CASSGRGNNQPQHF
13,-,TRBD1,TRBJ2-1,TRBV10-3,CAARDRSLNEQFF
15,-,TRBD1,TRBJ1-2,TRBV18,CASSPPGTGNYGYTF
15,few,-,TRBJ1-3,TRBV5-6,CASSWEPRFGNTIYF
14,few,TRBD1,TRBJ1-2,TRBV28,CATPRQGSVSGYTF
14,few,-,TRBJ2-6,TRBV9,CASNAFSGANVLTF
12,-,-,TRBJ2-7,TRBV2,CASSESPYEQYF
16,few,-,TRBJ2-2,TRBV7-2,CASSPPRGRNTGELFF
14,many,TRBD2,TRBJ2-1,TRBV29-1,CSVEGSGSGNEQFF
14,-,-,TRBJ1-2,TRBV9,CASSVGGGVKGYTF
13,few,-,TRBJ2-1,TRBV7-9,CASSSGSYNEQFF
18,many,TRBD2,TRBJ2-4,TRBV9,CASSVVPTSGSAKNIQYF
14,-,-,TRBJ1-3,TRBV15,CATSRDLGKNTIYF
11,-,-,TRBJ2-5,TRBV6-5,CASSQWETQYF
13,-,-,TRBJ1-6,TRBV29-1,CSVKLDRDSPLHF
16,-,-,TRBJ2-7,TRBV4-3,CASSPVGGLLSYEQYF
14,few,TRBD1,TRBJ2-5,TRBV6-1,CASSRTGLGETQYF
14,few,-,TRBJ1-1,TRBV29-1,CSVGPGEVNTEAFF
16,few,TRBD2,TRBJ2-1,TRBV7-2,CASSLSIAGVSNEQFF
14,few,-,TRBJ2-7,TRBV21-1,CASSKRRKIYEQYF
16,-,-,TRBJ1-4,TRBV9,CASSVGGGFLGEKLFF
13,many,TRBD1,TRBJ1-2,TRBV9,CASRGQGGYGYTF
16,-,TRBD1,TRBJ2-3,TRBV4-3,CASSQRGQGGKDTQYF
15,-,-,TRBJ2-7,TRBV19,CASSSGRMFSYEQYF
15,-,TRBD2,TRBJ2-1,TRBV7-2,CASSSSSGAYNEQFF
14,few,-,TRBJ1-2,TRBV19,CASSEWANNYGYTF
15,-,TRBD1,TRBJ2-1,TRBV7-7,CASSSGQGLYNEQFF
12,-,-,TRBJ2-2,TRBV9,CASSVEAGELFF
15,-,TRBD2,TRBJ2-7,TRBV4-1,CASSQGLAGSYEQYF